Listed below are T cell receptor beta chains from one sample, sequenced in a study of identical twins. MiXCR was run by TCRdb on the 5' RACE reads, yielding one entry per CDR3 protein. This table holds 1.5 million or so distinct CDR3 sequences, under 35% found once. The sequencing sample was made of cord blood. Source of these receptors: a newborn girl in good health. Both conserved end residues are part of each CDR3. D genes are given only for firm matches. Expanded clones get a size class; other rows say once, few or many, or leave the size out.

d_call: .; clone_size: many; cdr3_length: 12; j_call: TRBJ2-7; v_call: TRBV12-3/TRBV12-4; cdr3_aa: CASQRGSYEQYF; cdr3_nt: TGTGCCAGCCAGAGAGGTTCCTACGAGCAGTACTTC
d_call: TRBD2; clone_size: .; cdr3_length: 15; j_call: TRBJ2-2; v_call: TRBV20-1; cdr3_aa: CSASTSGSGTGELFF; cdr3_nt: TGCAGTGCTAGTACTAGCGGGAGTGGGACCGGGGAGCTGTTTTTT
d_call: TRBD2; clone_size: .; cdr3_length: 16; j_call: TRBJ2-2; v_call: TRBV6-6; cdr3_aa: CASSYGLAGVTGELFF; cdr3_nt: TGTGCCAGCAGTTACGGACTAGCGGGAGTCACCGGGGAGCTGTTTTTT
d_call: .; clone_size: few; cdr3_length: 18; j_call: TRBJ2-7; v_call: TRBV12-3/TRBV12-4; cdr3_aa: CASTSTPGLLTTAYEQYF; cdr3_nt: TGTGCCAGCACCTCAACTCCGGGACTCCTCACCACCGCCTACGAGCAGTACTTC
d_call: TRBD2; clone_size: .; cdr3_length: 14; j_call: TRBJ2-4; v_call: TRBV18; cdr3_aa: CASSPGLAGEKQYF; cdr3_nt: TGTGCCAGCTCACCGGGACTAGCGGGAGAGAAGCAGTACTTC
d_call: .; clone_size: .; cdr3_length: 13; j_call: TRBJ2-5; v_call: TRBV20-1; cdr3_aa: CSAQFGSYNEQYF; cdr3_nt: TGCAGTGCTCAGTTCGGCTCCTACAATGAGCAGTACTTC
d_call: .; clone_size: many; cdr3_length: 14; j_call: TRBJ2-3; v_call: TRBV5-6; cdr3_aa: CASSLLRSSDTQYF; cdr3_nt: TGTGCCAGCAGCTTGTTACGGAGTTCAGATACGCAGTATTTT
d_call: .; clone_size: few; cdr3_length: 17; j_call: TRBJ2-2; v_call: TRBV6-6; cdr3_aa: CASSYPDDRPYTGELFF; cdr3_nt: TGTGCCAGCAGTTACCCCGACGACAGGCCCTACACCGGGGAGCTGTTTTTT
d_call: .; clone_size: few; cdr3_length: 14; j_call: TRBJ2-3; v_call: TRBV5-1; cdr3_aa: CASTQGSSTDTQYF; cdr3_nt: TGCGCCAGCACGCAGGGCTCCAGCACAGATACGCAGTATTTT
d_call: .; clone_size: once; cdr3_length: 16; j_call: TRBJ2-2; v_call: TRBV5-1; cdr3_aa: CASCPSGLGTTGELFF; cdr3_nt: TGCGCCAGCTGCCCCTCGGGTCTCGGTACAACCGGGGAGCTGTTTTTT
d_call: .; clone_size: few; cdr3_length: 15; j_call: TRBJ2-3; v_call: TRBV12-3/TRBV12-4; cdr3_aa: CASSRTGWGTDTQYF; cdr3_nt: TGTGCCAGCAGCCGAACAGGGTGGGGGACAGATACGCAGTATTTT
d_call: .; clone_size: .; cdr3_length: 15; j_call: TRBJ2-7; v_call: TRBV4-2; cdr3_aa: CASSQGPGLANEQYF; cdr3_nt: TGTGCCAGCAGCCAAGGGCCGGGGCTAGCCAATGAGCAGTACTTC
d_call: TRBD2; clone_size: .; cdr3_length: 15; j_call: TRBJ2-1; v_call: TRBV2; cdr3_aa: CASSVGTSRVDEQFF; cdr3_nt: TGTGCCAGCAGTGTGGGGACTAGCAGGGTCGATGAGCAGTTCTTC
d_call: TRBD2; clone_size: .; cdr3_length: 16; j_call: TRBJ2-3; v_call: TRBV7-2; cdr3_aa: CASSSLSGGRTDTQYF; cdr3_nt: TGTGCCAGCAGCTCCCTTAGCGGGGGGCGCACAGATACGCAGTATTTT
d_call: .; clone_size: many; cdr3_length: 14; j_call: TRBJ2-5; v_call: TRBV5-1; cdr3_aa: CASSLAKVQETQYF; cdr3_nt: TGCGCCAGCAGCTTGGCCAAAGTACAAGAGACCCAGTACTTC
d_call: .; clone_size: .; cdr3_length: 16; j_call: TRBJ2-1; v_call: TRBV7-2; cdr3_aa: CASSFFGYSAYNEQFF; cdr3_nt: TGTGCCAGCAGCTTCTTTGGCTACTCTGCCTACAATGAGCAGTTCTTC
d_call: TRBD2; clone_size: few; cdr3_length: 17; j_call: TRBJ2-7; v_call: TRBV4-2; cdr3_aa: CASSQGTSGSFSYEQYF; cdr3_nt: TGTGCCAGCAGCCAAGGGACTAGCGGGAGCTTTTCCTACGAGCAGTACTTC
d_call: TRBD2; clone_size: .; cdr3_length: 14; j_call: TRBJ2-3; v_call: TRBV12-3/TRBV12-4; cdr3_aa: CACQGKRETDTQYF; cdr3_nt: TGTGCCTGTCAGGGGAAGCGGGAGACAGATACGCAGTATTTT
d_call: .; clone_size: many; cdr3_length: 13; j_call: TRBJ2-4; v_call: TRBV7-2; cdr3_aa: CASSLLAKNIQYF; cdr3_nt: TGTGCCAGCAGCTTACTAGCCAAAAACATTCAGTACTTC
d_call: .; clone_size: .; cdr3_length: 14; j_call: TRBJ2-3; v_call: TRBV5-1; cdr3_aa: CASSLWENTDTQYF; cdr3_nt: TGCGCCAGCAGCTTGTGGGAGAACACAGATACGCAGTATTTT
d_call: .; clone_size: few; cdr3_length: 12; j_call: TRBJ1-1; v_call: TRBV12-3/TRBV12-4; cdr3_aa: CASSLVTTEAFF; cdr3_nt: TGTGCCAGCAGTTTGGTGACCACTGAAGCTTTCTTT
d_call: .; clone_size: .; cdr3_length: 17; j_call: TRBJ2-7; v_call: TRBV19; cdr3_aa: CASSLGLRRGQPYEQYF; cdr3_nt: TGTGCCAGTAGCTTGGGACTTCGTCGGGGACAGCCCTACGAGCAGTACTTC
d_call: .; clone_size: .; cdr3_length: 17; j_call: TRBJ2-7; v_call: TRBV18; cdr3_aa: CASSPLVLEAGSNEQYF; cdr3_nt: TGTGCCAGCTCACCACTGGTATTGGAGGCAGGTTCCAACGAGCAGTACTTC
d_call: .; clone_size: .; cdr3_length: 16; j_call: TRBJ2-3; v_call: TRBV7-2; cdr3_aa: CASSFQTGGRTDTQYF; cdr3_nt: TGTGCCAGCAGCTTCCAAACGGGGGGCCGCACAGATACGCAGTATTTT
d_call: .; clone_size: few; cdr3_length: 15; j_call: TRBJ2-7; v_call: TRBV6-5; cdr3_aa: CASSYRAGVSYEQYF; cdr3_nt: TGTGCCAGCAGCTATAGAGCGGGCGTCTCCTACGAGCAGTACTTC
d_call: TRBD2; clone_size: .; cdr3_length: 18; j_call: TRBJ2-1; v_call: TRBV10-3; cdr3_aa: CAISESTSGGRSYNEQFF; cdr3_nt: TGTGCCATCAGTGAGTCTACTAGCGGGGGAAGGTCCTACAATGAGCAGTTCTTC
d_call: TRBD2; clone_size: few; cdr3_length: 15; j_call: TRBJ2-7; v_call: TRBV6-5; cdr3_aa: CASSSREASYNEQYF; cdr3_nt: TGTGCCAGCAGTTCCCGGGAGGCCTCCTACAATGAGCAGTACTTC
d_call: .; clone_size: .; cdr3_length: 15; j_call: TRBJ2-3; v_call: TRBV9; cdr3_aa: CASSVGSAGKDTQYF; cdr3_nt: TGTGCCAGCAGCGTTGGGTCGGCAGGAAAAGATACGCAGTATTTT
d_call: .; clone_size: few; cdr3_length: 14; j_call: TRBJ1-2; v_call: TRBV7-9; cdr3_aa: CASSLVARNDGYTF; cdr3_nt: TGTGCCAGCAGCTTAGTAGCCAGAAACGATGGCTACACCTTC
d_call: .; clone_size: .; cdr3_length: 13; j_call: TRBJ1-2; v_call: TRBV29-1; cdr3_aa: CSVRDSVNYGYTF; cdr3_nt: TGCAGCGTTCGGGACTCTGTTAACTATGGCTACACCTTC